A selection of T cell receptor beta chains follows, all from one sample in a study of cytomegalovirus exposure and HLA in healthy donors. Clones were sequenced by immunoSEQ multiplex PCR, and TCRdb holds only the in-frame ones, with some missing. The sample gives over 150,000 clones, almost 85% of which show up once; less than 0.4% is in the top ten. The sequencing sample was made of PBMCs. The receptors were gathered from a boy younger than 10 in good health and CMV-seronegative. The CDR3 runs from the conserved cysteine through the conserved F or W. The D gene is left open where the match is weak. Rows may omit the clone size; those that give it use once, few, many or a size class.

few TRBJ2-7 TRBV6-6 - CASSYGGEQYF TGTGCCAGCAGTTACGGAGGGGAGCAGTACTTC
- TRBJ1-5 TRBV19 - CASSMEGGNQPQHF TGTGCCAGTAGTATGGAAGGGGGCAATCAGCCCCAGCATTTT
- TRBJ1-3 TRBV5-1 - CASSLSPGEGNTIYF TGCGCCAGCAGCTTATCACCAGGGGAAGGAAACACCATATATTTT
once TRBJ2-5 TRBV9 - CASSTGSRETQYF TGTGCCAGCAGCACCGGGAGCAGGGAGACCCAGTACTTC
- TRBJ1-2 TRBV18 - CASSQQTLYGYTF TGTGCCAGCTCACAACAGACCCTCTATGGCTACACCTTC
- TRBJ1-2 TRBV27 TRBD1 CASSLSRSGRQGAWFDYGYTF TGTGCCAGCAGTTTATCAAGGTCGGGACGACAGGGGGCATGGTTTGACTATGGCTACACCTTC
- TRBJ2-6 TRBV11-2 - CASSLAAVSGANVLTF TGTGCCAGCAGCTTAGCGGCGGTTTCTGGGGCCAACGTCCTGACTTTC
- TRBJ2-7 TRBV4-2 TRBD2 CASSQDSGRQYEQYF TGTGCCAGCAGCCAAGATAGCGGGAGACAATACGAGCAGTACTTC
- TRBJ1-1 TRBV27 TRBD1 CASSQGASEAFF TGTGCCAGCAGTCAGGGGGCGTCTGAAGCTTTCTTT
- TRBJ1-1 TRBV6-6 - CASTGEAGTEAFF TGTGCCAGCACCGGAGAGGCGGGCACTGAAGCTTTCTTT
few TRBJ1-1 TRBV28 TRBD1 CASSSGTGGSEAFF TGTGCCAGCAGCTCCGGGACAGGGGGCTCTGAAGCTTTCTTT